The 15 T cell receptor beta chains in this list originate from one sample, sequenced in a study of T cells expressing NK-cell markers. TCRdb reprocessed the 5' RACE reads and keeps a single row for each CDR3 protein, giving no DNA. The sample table sets out under 500,000 distinct CDR3 sequences. The sequenced sample was blood T cells: a sorted CD56 or NKG2C T cell subset, CD4+ or CD8+ T cells, or bulk PBMC T cells (not recorded which). These TCRs come from a woman between 18 and 75 years old in good health.

The V and J genes are TRBV20-1 and TRBJ2-7; TCRdb picks TRBD2, but there is no DNA to check that call. Germline V gives CDR1 DFQATT, CDR2 SNEGSKA (reference sequence). The CDR3 runs to 15 residues. The CDR3 loop is CSAPNSGRTTYEQYF.

This chain links TRBV24-1 with TRBJ2-7. Per the germline V gene, CDR1 is KGHDR and CDR2 is SFDVKD. The CDR3 spans 14 residues. CDR3 sequence reads: CATSETGSSYEQYF.

V and J are TRBV20-1 and TRBJ1-5. There are 14 residues in the CDR3. Germline V lookup: CDR1 DFQATT, CDR2 SNEGSKA (reference sequence). CDR3 amino acids: CSARDAASNQPQHF.

The chain links TRBV5-1 to TRBJ2-2; TCRdb indicates TRBD2, and absent DNA this call remains unverified. The CDR3 has 16 residues. Germline V lookup: CDR1 SGHRS, CDR2 YFSETQ. CDR3 sequence: CASSPLAADNTGELFF.

The V call is TRBV24-1, the J call TRBJ2-5; TCRdb returns TRBD1, unconfirmable since there is no DNA. The CDR3 length is 13 residues. From germline, CDR1 is KGHDR and CDR2 SFDVKD. The CDR3 is CATSPPAQETQYF.

The chain couples TRBV19 to TRBJ2-5; TCRdb calls TRBD1, which cannot be checked without DNA. In germline, CDR1 is LNHDA, CDR2 SQIVND (reference sequence). The CDR3 runs to 14 residues. CDR3 sequence reads: CASSIGGAWETQYF.

The CDR3 is CSVVRRAVNEQFF. V and J are TRBV29-1 and TRBJ2-1; TCRdb's D call, TRBD2, is unchecked because there is no DNA. From germline, CDR1 is SQVTM and CDR2 ANQGSEA. The CDR3 is 13 residues long.

J is TRBJ1-5 and V is TRBV18; lacking DNA, the TRBD1 call made by TCRdb goes unchecked. The CDR3 spans 13 residues. The germline V gene has CDR1 KGHSH and CDR2 LQKENI. The CDR3 is CASSPGLHQPQHF.

The V gene is TRBV6-2 or TRBV6-3, the J gene TRBJ2-1. CDR1 and CDR2 from the germline V gene are MNHEY and SVGEGT. This CDR3 region has 12 residues. The CDR3 is CASGDFSNEQFF.

The chain is built from TRBV27 and TRBJ1-3. The V gene's germline CDR1 is MNHEY and CDR2 SMNVEV (reference sequence). CDR3 length equals 15 residues. CDR3 region: CASSSGTTSGNTIYF.

The chain links TRBV20-1 to TRBJ2-2; TCRdb outputs TRBD2, but without DNA this stays unchecked. CDR3 length: 14 amino acids. CDR1 DFQATT and CDR2 SNEGSKA come from the germline V gene (reference sequence). The CDR3 protein is CSAINGRDTGELFF.

The chain couples TRBV29-1 to TRBJ2-5; as DNA is missing, the TRBD1 call by TCRdb cannot be tested. Germline lookup yields CDR1 SQVTM and CDR2 ANQGSEA. The CDR3 is made up of 12 amino acids. This CDR3 reads CSVHASWGAQYF.

The chain couples TRBV20-1 to TRBJ1-2; no DNA is available, so the TRBD1 call from TCRdb remains unchecked. Germline V lookup: CDR1 DFQATT, CDR2 SNEGSKA (reference sequence). CDR3 size: 16 residues. CDR3 amino acids: CSASSGTGDSYYGYTF.

This chain links TRBV20-1 with TRBJ2-4. The CDR3 runs to 14 residues. Germline lookup yields CDR1 DFQATT and CDR2 SNEGSKA (reference sequence). CDR3 loop: CSARSRAAKNIQYF.

CDR3 sequence: CATTPHRGRYNEQFF. V is TRBV12-3 or TRBV12-4 and J is TRBJ2-1; TCRdb's assignment of TRBD1 cannot be checked, as there is no DNA. This CDR3 has 15 residues.